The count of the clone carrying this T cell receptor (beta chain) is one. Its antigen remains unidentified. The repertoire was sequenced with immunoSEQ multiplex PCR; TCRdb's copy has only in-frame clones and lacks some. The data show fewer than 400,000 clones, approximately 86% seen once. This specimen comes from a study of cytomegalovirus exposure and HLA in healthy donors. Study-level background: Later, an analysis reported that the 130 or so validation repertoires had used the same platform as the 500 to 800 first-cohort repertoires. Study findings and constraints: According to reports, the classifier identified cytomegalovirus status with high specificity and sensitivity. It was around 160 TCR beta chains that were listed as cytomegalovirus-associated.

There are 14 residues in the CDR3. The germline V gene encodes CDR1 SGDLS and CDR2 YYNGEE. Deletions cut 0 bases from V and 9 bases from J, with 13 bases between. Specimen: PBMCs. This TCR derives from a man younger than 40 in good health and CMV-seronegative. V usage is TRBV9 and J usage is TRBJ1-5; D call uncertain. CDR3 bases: TGTGCCAGCAGCGTAGGCTTGTCCTCGGGGCCCCAGCATTTT. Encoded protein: CASSVGLSSGPQHF.